This note documents a single T cell receptor (beta chain) sequence. What it binds is not known. This CDR3 contains 15 residues. The V end was cut by 4 bases, the J end by 7 bases, with 20 bases between. Germline V gene lookup returns CDR1 SGHRS and CDR2 YFSETQ. From the approximately 110-subject validation cohort, which was separate from the approximately 670-subject first cohort, the donors were drawn. Sequencing was performed with immunoSEQ multiplex PCR; in TCRdb, only in-frame clones are kept and a portion is missing. The data show about 220,000 clones, around nine tenths seen once. This sample is drawn from a study of cytomegalovirus exposure and HLA in healthy donors. Study-wide context: A later analysis reported the 100 to 150 validation repertoires used the same platform as the approximately 670 first-cohort repertoires. Notes on the study in general: Three CMV-associated chains proved CMV antigen-specific in vitro.

Sequencing used PBMCs. The clonotype originates from a woman aged 18-29 years in good health and CMV-seronegative. V usage is TRBV5-1 and J usage is TRBJ1-1, with D unclear. CDR3 region: CASSRESGVVVEAFF. CDR3 sequence (DNA): TGCGCCAGCAGCCGAGAATCCGGGGTAGTGGTTGAAGCTTTCTTT.